Listed here is a single TCR beta chain. The study recruited people aged roughly 18 to 100 years across 24 US areas. Self-reported history from a screening survey and questionnaire set each donor's cohort. Per the study methods: From reference gene primer amplification, estimates of nucleated cell counts were derived. Sequencing was performed with immunoSEQ multiplex PCR; in TCRdb, only in-frame clones are kept and a portion is missing. Clone size and V and J calls were adopted from that table, with D and trimming inferred from the DNA. Seen here are under 300,000 clones, approximately 84% observed once, and the top ten hold over 14%. The record originates from a study of blood T cell repertoires in COVID-19. Study-wide background: From T cells, B-cell-depleted T cells, or PBMCs came the material, which was cDNA or gDNA.

Source material: PBMCs or T cells enriched from blood (not recorded which). The receptor was derived from a man aged 40-49 years who had recovered from COVID-19.

The CDR3 region is CASREPGQRTDTQYF. The CDR3 DNA is TGTGCCAGCAGGGAGCCGGGACAGCGCACAGATACGCAGTATTTT. The chain links TRBV4-2 to TRBJ2-3; 7 bases fit TRBD1. This CDR3 spans 15 amino acids. In germline, CDR1 is LGHNA, CDR2 YNFKEQ. With V trimmed by 6 bases and J by 1 base, 7 bases remained unmatched.